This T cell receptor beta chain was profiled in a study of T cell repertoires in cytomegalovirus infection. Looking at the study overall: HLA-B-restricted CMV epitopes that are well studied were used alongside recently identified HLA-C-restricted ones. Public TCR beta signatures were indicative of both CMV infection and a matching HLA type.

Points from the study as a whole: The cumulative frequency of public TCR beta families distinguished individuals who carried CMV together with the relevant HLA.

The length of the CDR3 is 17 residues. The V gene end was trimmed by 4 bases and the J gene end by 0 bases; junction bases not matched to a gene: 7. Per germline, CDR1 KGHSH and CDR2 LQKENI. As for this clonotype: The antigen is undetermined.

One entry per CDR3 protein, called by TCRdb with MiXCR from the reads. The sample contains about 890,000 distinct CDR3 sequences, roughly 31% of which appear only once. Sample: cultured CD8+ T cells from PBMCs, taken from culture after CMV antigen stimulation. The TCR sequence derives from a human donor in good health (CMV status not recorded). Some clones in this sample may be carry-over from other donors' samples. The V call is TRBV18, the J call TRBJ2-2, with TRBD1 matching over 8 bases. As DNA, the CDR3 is TGTGCCAGCTCACTCCGACAGGGGCCCTCGAACACCGGGGAGCTGTTTTTT. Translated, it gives CASSLRQGPSNTGELFF.